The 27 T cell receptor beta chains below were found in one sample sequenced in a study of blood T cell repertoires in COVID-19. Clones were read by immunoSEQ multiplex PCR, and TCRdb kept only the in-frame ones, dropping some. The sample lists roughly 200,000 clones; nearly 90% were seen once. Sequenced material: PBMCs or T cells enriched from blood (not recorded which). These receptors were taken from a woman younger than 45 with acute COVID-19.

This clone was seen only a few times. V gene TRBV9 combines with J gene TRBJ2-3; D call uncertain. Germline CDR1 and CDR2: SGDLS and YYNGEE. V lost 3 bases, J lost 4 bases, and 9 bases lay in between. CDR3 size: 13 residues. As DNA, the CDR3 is TGTGCCAGCAGCGAGAGGAGCGCAGATACGCAGTATTTT. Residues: CASSERSADTQYF.

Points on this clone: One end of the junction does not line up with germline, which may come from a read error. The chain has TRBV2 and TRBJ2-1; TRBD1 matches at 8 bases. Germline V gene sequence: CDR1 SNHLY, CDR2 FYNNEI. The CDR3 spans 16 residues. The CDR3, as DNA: TGTGCCAGCAGCGAAGTGGGGACAGGCGGGGTGAATGAGCAGTTCTTC. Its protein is CASSEVGTGGVNEQFF.

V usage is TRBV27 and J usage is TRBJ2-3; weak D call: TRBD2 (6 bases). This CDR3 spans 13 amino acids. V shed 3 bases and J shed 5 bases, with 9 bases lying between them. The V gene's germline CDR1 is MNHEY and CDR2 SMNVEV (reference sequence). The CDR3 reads CASSFLGGDTQYF. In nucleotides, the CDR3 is TGTGCCAGCAGTTTCCTCGGGGGAGATACGCAGTATTTT.

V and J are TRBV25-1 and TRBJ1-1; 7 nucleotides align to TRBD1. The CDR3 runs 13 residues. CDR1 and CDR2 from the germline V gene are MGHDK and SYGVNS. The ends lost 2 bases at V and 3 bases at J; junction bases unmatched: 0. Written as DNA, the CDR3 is TGTGCCAGCAGTGAACAGGGGGACACTGAAGCTTTCTTT. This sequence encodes CASSEQGDTEAFF. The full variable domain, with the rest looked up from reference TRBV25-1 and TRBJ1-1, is EADIYQTPRYLVIGTGKKITLECSQTMGHDKMYWYQQDPGMELHLIHYSYGVNSTEKGDLSSESTVSRIRTEHFPLTLESARPSHTSQYLCASSEQGDTEAFFGQGTRLTVV.

The CDR3 is CAPHPGLKNSPLHF. CDR3 nucleotide sequence: TGTGCCCCGCACCCGGGACTGAAGAATTCACCCCTCCACTTT. V is TRBV10-3 and J is TRBJ1-6, with D possibly TRBD1 on 5 matching bases. This CDR3 is 14 amino acids long. V dropped 11 bases and J dropped 7 bases, with 18 bases sitting between them. Germline values: CDR1 ENHRY, CDR2 SYGVKD.

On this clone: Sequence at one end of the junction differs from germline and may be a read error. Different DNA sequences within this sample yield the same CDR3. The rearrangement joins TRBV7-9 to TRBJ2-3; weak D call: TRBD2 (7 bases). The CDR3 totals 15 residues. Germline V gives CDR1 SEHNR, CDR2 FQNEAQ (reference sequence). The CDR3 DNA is TGTGCCAGCAGCTTAGATCGGGGGGCGACAGATACGCAATATTTT. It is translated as CASSLDRGATDTQYF.

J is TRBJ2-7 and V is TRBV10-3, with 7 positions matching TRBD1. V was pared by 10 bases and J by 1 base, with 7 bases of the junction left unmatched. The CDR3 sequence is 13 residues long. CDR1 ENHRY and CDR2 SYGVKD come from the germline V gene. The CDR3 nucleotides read TGTGCCACCAAGCCGGGACAGTCCTACGAGCAGTACTTC. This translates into CATKPGQSYEQYF.

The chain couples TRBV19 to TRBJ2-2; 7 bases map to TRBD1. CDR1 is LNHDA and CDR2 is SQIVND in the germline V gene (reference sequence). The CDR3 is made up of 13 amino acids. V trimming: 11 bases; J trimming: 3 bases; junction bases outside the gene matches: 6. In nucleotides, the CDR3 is TGTGCCGCGGCAGGGGGACACACCGGGGAGCTGTTTTTT. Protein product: CAAAGGHTGELFF.

In DNA form, the CDR3 reads TGTGCCAGCAGCGGGGGAGGCGGGGACTATGGCTACACCTTC. Its protein product is CASSGGGGDYGYTF. V is TRBV9 and J is TRBJ1-2; D gene ambiguous. This CDR3 comprises 14 residues. Germline V gene sequence: CDR1 SGDLS, CDR2 YYNGEE. Trimming took off 3 bases at V and 3 bases at J, with 12 bases between the two ends.

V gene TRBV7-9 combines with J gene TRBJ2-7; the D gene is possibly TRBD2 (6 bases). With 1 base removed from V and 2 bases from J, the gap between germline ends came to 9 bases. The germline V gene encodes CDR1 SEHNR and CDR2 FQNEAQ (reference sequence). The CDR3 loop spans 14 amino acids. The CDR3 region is CASSLGGETYEQYF. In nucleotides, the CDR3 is TGTGCCAGCAGCTTAGGCGGGGAGACCTACGAGCAGTACTTC.

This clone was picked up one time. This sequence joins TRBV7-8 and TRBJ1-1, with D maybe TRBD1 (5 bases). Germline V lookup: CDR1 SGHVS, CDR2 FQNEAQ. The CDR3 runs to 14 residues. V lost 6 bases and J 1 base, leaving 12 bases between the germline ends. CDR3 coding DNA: TGTGCCAGCAGAAAGAATACAGGGAACACTGAAGCTTTCTTT. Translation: CASRKNTGNTEAFF.

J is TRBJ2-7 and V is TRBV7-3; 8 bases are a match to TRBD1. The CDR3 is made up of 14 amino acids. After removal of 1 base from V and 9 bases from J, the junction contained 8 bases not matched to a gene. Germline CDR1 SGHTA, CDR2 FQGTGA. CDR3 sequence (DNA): TGTGCCAGCAGCTTAATTGGGGGACAGGAGGGGCAGTACTTC. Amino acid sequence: CASSLIGGQEGQYF.

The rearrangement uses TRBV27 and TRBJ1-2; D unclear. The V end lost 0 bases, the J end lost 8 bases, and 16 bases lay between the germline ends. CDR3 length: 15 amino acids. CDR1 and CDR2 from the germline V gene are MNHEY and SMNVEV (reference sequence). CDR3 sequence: CASSLSGSTAGGYTF. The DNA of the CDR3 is TGTGCCAGCAGTTTATCCGGCTCCACGGCGGGGGGCTACACCTTC.

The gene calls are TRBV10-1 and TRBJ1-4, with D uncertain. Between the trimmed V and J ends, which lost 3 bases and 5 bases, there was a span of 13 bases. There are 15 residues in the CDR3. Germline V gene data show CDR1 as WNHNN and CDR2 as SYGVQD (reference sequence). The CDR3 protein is CASSEDGRGNEKLFF. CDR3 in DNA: TGCGCCAGCAGTGAAGACGGGAGAGGCAATGAAAAACTGTTTTTT.

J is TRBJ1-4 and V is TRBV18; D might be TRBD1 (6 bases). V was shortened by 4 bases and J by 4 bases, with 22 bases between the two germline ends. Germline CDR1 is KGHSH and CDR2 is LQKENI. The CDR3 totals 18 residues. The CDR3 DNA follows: TGTGCCAGCTCACTTGCCGCGACGCACAGGGCAATTAATGAAAAACTGTTTTTT. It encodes CASSLAATHRAINEKLFF.

The CDR3 DNA reads as TGTGCCAGCAGCCAACAGGGCACCTATAATTCACCCCTCCACTTT. Its translation is CASSQQGTYNSPLHF. The chain carries TRBV2 and TRBJ1-6, with D tentatively TRBD1 (6 bases). Germline CDR1 is SNHLY and CDR2 is FYNNEI. V shed 6 bases and J shed 2 bases, with 11 bases lying between them. The length of the CDR3 is 15 residues.

The CDR3 DNA is TGTGCCAGCAGCTCAGGGCGTGATGAGACCCAGTACTTC. Translation gives CASSSGRDETQYF. V gene TRBV2 combines with J gene TRBJ2-5; maybe TRBD1 (5 bases). Germline V gene sequence: CDR1 SNHLY, CDR2 FYNNEI. Trimming took off 6 bases at V and 5 bases at J, with 13 bases between the two ends. CDR3 length: 13 amino acids.

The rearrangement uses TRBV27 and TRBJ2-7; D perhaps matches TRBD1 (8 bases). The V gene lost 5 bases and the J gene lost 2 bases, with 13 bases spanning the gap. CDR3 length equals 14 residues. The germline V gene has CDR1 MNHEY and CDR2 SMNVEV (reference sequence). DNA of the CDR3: TGTGCCAGCAGTCGACAGGGGACTACCTACGAGCAGTACTTC. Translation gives CASSRQGTTYEQYF.

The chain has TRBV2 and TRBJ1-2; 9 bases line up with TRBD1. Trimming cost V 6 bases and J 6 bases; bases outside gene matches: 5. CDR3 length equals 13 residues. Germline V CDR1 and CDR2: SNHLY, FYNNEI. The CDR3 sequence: CASRGQGLDGYTF. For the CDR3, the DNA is TGTGCCAGCAGGGGACAGGGTCTGGATGGCTACACCTTC.

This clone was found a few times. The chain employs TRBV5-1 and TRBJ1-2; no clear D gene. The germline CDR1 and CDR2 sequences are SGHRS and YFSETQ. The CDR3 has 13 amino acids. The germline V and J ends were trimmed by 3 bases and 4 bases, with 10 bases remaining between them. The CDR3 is CASSWGESYGYTF. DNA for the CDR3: TGCGCCAGCAGCTGGGGAGAGAGCTATGGCTACACCTTC.

CDR3: CASSYGQGEYF. The DNA of the CDR3 is TGTGCCAGCAGTTACGGGCAGGGGGAGTACTTC. The chain joins TRBV6-5 to TRBJ2-7; the match to TRBD1 covers 7 bases. This CDR3 is built from 11 residues. In germline, CDR1 is MNHEY, CDR2 SVGAGI. With V trimmed by 2 bases and J by 11 bases, 3 bases remained unmatched.

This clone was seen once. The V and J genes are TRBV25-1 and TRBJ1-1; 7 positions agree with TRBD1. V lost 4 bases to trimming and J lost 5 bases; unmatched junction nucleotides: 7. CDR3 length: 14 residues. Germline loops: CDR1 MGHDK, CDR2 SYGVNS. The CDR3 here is CASSGSQGGTEAFF. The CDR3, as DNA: TGTGCCAGCAGTGGATCGCAGGGGGGTACTGAAGCTTTCTTT.

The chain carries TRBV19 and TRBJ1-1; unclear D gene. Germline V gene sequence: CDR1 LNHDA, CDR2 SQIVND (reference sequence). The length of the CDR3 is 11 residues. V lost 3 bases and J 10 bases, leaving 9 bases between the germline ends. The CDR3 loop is CASSIRERAFF. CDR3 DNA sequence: TGTGCCAGTAGTATCCGGGAGCGAGCTTTCTTT.

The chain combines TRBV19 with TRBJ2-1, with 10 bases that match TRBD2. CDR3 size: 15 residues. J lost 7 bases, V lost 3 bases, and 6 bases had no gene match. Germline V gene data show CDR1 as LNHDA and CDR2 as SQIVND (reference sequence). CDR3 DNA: TGTGCCAGTAGTATTGTAGCTAGCGGGGGTAATGAGCAGTTCTTC. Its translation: CASSIVASGGNEQFF. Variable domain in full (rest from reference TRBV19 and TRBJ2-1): DGGITQSPKYLFRKEGQNVTLSCEQNLNHDAMYWYRQDPGQGLRLIYYSQIVNDFQKGDIAEGYSVSREKKESFPLTVTSAQKNPTAFYLCASSIVASGGNEQFFGPGTRLTVL.

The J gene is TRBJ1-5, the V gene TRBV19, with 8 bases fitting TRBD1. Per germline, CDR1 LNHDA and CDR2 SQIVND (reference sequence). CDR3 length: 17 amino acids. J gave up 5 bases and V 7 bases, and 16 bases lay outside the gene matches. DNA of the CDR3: TGTGCCAGTACCCATATCTTCCAGGACAGGGATCATCAGCCCCAGCATTTT. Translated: CASTHIFQDRDHQPQHF.

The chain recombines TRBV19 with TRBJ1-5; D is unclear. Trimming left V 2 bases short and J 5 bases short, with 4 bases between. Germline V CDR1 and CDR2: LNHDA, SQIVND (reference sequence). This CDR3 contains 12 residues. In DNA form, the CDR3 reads TGTGCCAGTAGTATAATCTATCAGCCCCAGCATTTT. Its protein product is CASSIIYQPQHF.

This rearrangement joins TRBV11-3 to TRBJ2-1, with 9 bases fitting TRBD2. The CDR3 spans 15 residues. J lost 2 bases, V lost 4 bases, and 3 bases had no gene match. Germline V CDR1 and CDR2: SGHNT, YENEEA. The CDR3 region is CASSSSSGAYNEQFF. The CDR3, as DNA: TGTGCCAGCAGCTCTTCTAGCGGGGCCTACAATGAGCAGTTCTTC. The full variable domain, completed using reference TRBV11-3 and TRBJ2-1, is EAGVVQSPRYKIIEKKQPVAFWCNPISGHNTLYWYLQNLGQGPELLIRYENEEAVDDSQLPKDRFSAERLKGVDSTLKIQPAELGDSAVYLCASSSSSGAYNEQFFGPGTRLTVL.